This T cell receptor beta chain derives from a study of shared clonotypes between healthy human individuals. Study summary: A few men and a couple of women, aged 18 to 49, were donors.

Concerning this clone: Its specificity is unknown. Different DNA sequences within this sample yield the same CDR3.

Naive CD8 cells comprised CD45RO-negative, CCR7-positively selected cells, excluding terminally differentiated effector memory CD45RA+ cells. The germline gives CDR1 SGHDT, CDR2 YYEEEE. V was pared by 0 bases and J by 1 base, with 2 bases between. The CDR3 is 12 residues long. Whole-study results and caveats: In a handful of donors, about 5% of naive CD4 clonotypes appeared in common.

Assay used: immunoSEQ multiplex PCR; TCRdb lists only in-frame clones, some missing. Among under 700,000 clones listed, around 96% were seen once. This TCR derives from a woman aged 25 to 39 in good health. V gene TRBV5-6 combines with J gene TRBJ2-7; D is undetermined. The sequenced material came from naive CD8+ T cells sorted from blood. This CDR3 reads CASSLASYEQYF. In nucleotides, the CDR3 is TGTGCCAGCAGCTTGGCTTCCTACGAGCAGTACTTC.